This TCR beta chain was retrieved from a study of yellow fever vaccine responses in identical twins. General study points: The T cell response to vaccination in identical twins was reportedly partly convergent and partly personalized.

CDR3 length: 15 residues. Trimming removed 2 bases from V and 1 base from J; junction bases left unmatched: 4. Germline V gives CDR1 SGHAT, CDR2 FQDESV (reference sequence). MiXCR, run by TCRdb on the RT-PCR reads, gives a single entry per CDR3 protein. The table has under 2,000 distinct CDR3 sequences, roughly 85% seen once. Comment on this clonotype: Its matching antigen is unknown.

V gene TRBV11-1 combines with J gene TRBJ2-7; 8 bases map to TRBD2. The TCR was taken from a woman between 18 and 30 years old who received the yellow fever vaccine. The material was T cells from blood (PBMCs), unsorted or a sorted subset (not recorded which), obtained before or after yellow fever vaccination (not recorded which). CDR3 protein: CASSLKAGGSYEQYF. The CDR3 DNA follows: TGTGCCAGCAGCTTAAAGGCGGGAGGTTCCTACGAGCAGTACTTC.